These T cell receptor beta chains were read from a single sample in a study of T cell repertoires in cytomegalovirus infection. TCRdb redid the calling of the reads with MiXCR, one entry per CDR3 protein. The sample yields about 920,000 distinct CDR3 sequences, around 30% seen once. These receptors have no identified antigens. Sequencing was performed on cultured CD8+ T cells from PBMCs, taken from culture after CMV antigen stimulation. These receptors came from a human donor in good health (CMV status not recorded). Some clones in this sample may be carry-over from other donors' samples. The conserved cysteine and the conserved F or W are not part of the CDR3 here.

TRBV7-8,ASSPRSRDRNTEAF
TRBV27,ASSGSLAGEKETQY
TRBV7-6,ASSLGQRKDTQY
TRBV7-9,ASSLALDGPSNYGYT
TRBV28,ASSSMGQGSTEAF
TRBV5-6,ASSFRELGYNEQF
TRBV9,ASSVNEQRGTEAF
TRBV5-1,ASSLATRRNEQF
TRBV4-1,ASSQEQFRRGGTEAF
TRBV6-1,ASYSGAEAF
TRBV14,ASSPREYNSPLH
TRBV5-6,ASSLGGRGLTEAF
TRBV28,ASSLDRFRPQH
TRBV10-3,AISDWSRDRVFQPQH
TRBV10-2,ASSESTRRRAYEQY
TRBV11-3,ASSLIASGGSTDTQY
TRBV7-8,ASSPEWSSYNSPLH
TRBV6-5,ATTTGRNYGYT
TRBV6-1,ASRNLRVAGAEVGYGF
TRBV6-5,ASSYYSHGYNEQF
TRBV7-6,ASSLRAGDQPQH
TRBV7-9,ASRSGTNGNQPQH
TRBV12-3/TRBV12-4,ASSLEQPAGNTEAF
TRBV4-1,ASSQVSAGAFNQPQH
TRBV7-8,ASSPRGGAYEQY
TRBV4-1,ASSHKRGPYNEQF
TRBV12-3/TRBV12-4,ASRGTGGPSYEQY
TRBV7-3,ASSLTGTARTEAF
TRBV6-5,ASSYSGSGGPTYNEQF
TRBV5-4,ASSPPGQVETQY
TRBV4-1,ASSQDWGGSTDTQY
TRBV14,ASSQLLKDTQY
TRBV27,ASSLYGGALYTEAF
TRBV19,ASSPPLGELF
TRBV5-3,ASSLFGFEAF
TRBV7-9,ASSLRTVDTEAF
TRBV5-1,ASSLGAGLQETQY
TRBV5-4,ASILTGGDYT